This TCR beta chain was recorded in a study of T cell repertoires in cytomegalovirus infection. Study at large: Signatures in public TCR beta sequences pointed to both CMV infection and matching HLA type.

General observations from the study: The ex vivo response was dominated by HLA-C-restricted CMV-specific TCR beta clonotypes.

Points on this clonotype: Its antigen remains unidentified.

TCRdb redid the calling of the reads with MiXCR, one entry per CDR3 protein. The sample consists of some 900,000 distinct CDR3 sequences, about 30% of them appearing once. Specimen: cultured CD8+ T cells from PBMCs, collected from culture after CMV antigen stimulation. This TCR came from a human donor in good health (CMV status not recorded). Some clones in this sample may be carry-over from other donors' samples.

CDR3 nucleotides: TGTGCCAGCAGACTGACAGAGACCTACGAGCAGTACGTC. Amino acids: CASRLTETYEQYV. The chain recombines TRBV6-1 with TRBJ2-7, with a weak D call TRBD1 (5 bases). The CDR3 has 13 residues. V was trimmed by 6 bases and J by 2 bases, leaving 11 bases between them. The germline gives CDR1 MNHNS, CDR2 SASEGT.